This T cell receptor beta chain derives from a study of cytomegalovirus exposure and HLA in healthy donors. Turning to the study itself: The approximately 710 first-cohort repertoires and the 100 to 150 validation repertoires shared the same platform, a later analysis reported. General observations from the study: The classifier reportedly diagnosed cytomegalovirus status with high specificity and sensitivity. It was confirmed in vitro that a few of the CMV-associated chains were specific for CMV antigens.

This table comes from immunoSEQ multiplex PCR, and its TCRdb copy is limited to in-frame clones, with some not included. The sample has under 85,000 clones, about 92% seen once. This clone was counted a single time. The antigen is not known. The source is a man aged 18 to 30 in good health and CMV-seropositive. Sequencing input: PBMCs.

The CDR3: CASSEAGVTSYEQYF. CDR3 nucleotide sequence: TGTGCCAGCAGCGAGGCGGGGGTGACCTCCTACGAGCAGTACTTC. The V call is TRBV25-1, the J call TRBJ2-7; 7 bases match TRBD2. Losses at the gene ends were 6 bases for V and 0 bases for J; bases not matched to a gene: 8. Germline CDR1 and CDR2: MGHDK and SYGVNS. The CDR3 length is 15 residues.